This TCR beta chain emerged from a study of blood T cell repertoires in COVID-19. TCRdb's table, derived via immunoSEQ multiplex PCR, lists solely in-frame clones and lacks some. Altogether about 270,000 clones are present, roughly 89% being singletons, with the ten largest covering 1.5% to 2%. The sample holds one count of this clone. Germline CDR1 LGHDT, CDR2 YNNKEL (reference sequence). The J segment lost 5 bases and the V segment lost 4 bases, leaving 2 bases of the junction unmatched. The CDR3 sequence is 14 residues long. Recruits, aged about 18 to 100 years, lived in 24 US areas. The receptor comes from a woman aged 60-75 years who had recovered from COVID-19. Sequenced material: PBMCs or T cells enriched from blood (not recorded which). J is TRBJ2-1 and V is TRBV3-1 (or the pseudogene TRBV3-2); 10 bases are shared with TRBD2. The CDR3 reads CASSLLAGDNEQFF. CDR3 nucleotides: TGTGCCAGCAGCCTCCTAGCGGGAGACAATGAGCAGTTCTTC.